These 10 T cell receptor beta chains were all obtained from the same sample, sequenced in a study of cytomegalovirus exposure and HLA in healthy donors. With 60 Vbeta and 13 Jbeta primers, the PCR was carried out. Sequenced by immunoSEQ multiplex PCR; TCRdb stores in-frame clones only, minus some. This table holds roughly 100,000 clones, around 81% found once. Sequencing used PBMCs. These TCRs come from a man aged 35-49 years in good health and CMV-seropositive.

The rearrangement joins TRBV29-1 to TRBJ1-2; D not resolved. Deletions cut 7 bases from V and 7 bases from J, with 22 bases between. CDR1 SQVTM and CDR2 ANQGSEA come from the germline V gene. The length of the CDR3 is 14 residues. DNA for the CDR3: TGCAGCGCTGACTCGGTCGTAGCGGGCGTTGGCTACACCTTC. This gives the protein CSADSVVAGVGYTF.

The chain combines TRBV2 with TRBJ2-1, with D possibly being TRBD2 (5 bases). The germline V and J ends were trimmed by 8 bases and 5 bases, with 22 bases remaining between them. This CDR3 region has 16 residues. Germline V gene sequence: CDR1 SNHLY, CDR2 FYNNEI. In DNA, the CDR3 is TGTGCCAGCTGCCAATTAGCGCAGGTTCTACACAATGAGCAGTTCTTC. The encoded protein is CASCQLAQVLHNEQFF.

This clone turned up a few times. The V gene is TRBV7-3, the J gene TRBJ2-2, with TRBD2 as a possible D gene (6 bases). Trimming took off 5 bases at V and 5 bases at J, with 15 bases between the two ends. The CDR3 contains 15 residues. Germline V lookup: CDR1 SGHTA, CDR2 FQGTGA. In DNA, the CDR3 is TGTGCCAGCAGCCCTGACGGGGGTTTAACCGGGGAGCTGTTTTTT. Its protein is CASSPDGGLTGELFF.

The genes are TRBV11-1 and TRBJ2-7; 9 bases are shared with TRBD1. Germline values: CDR1 SGHAT, CDR2 FQDESV (reference sequence). The CDR3 spans 14 residues. V gave up 5 bases and J gave up 4 bases; unmatched junction bases: 6. The CDR3 region is CASSTQGAQYEQYF. CDR3 DNA: TGTGCCAGCAGCACACAGGGGGCGCAGTACGAGCAGTACTTC.

The J gene is TRBJ2-3, the V gene TRBV18; the D gene is possibly TRBD1 (5 bases). CDR1 and CDR2 from the germline V gene are KGHSH and LQKENI. V was shortened by 2 bases and J by 0 bases, with 12 bases between the two germline ends. This CDR3 is built from 16 residues. Here the CDR3 DNA reads TGTGCCAGCTCACCAGACTGGGGCGGAAGCACAGATACGCAGTATTTT. Protein product: CASSPDWGGSTDTQYF.

This rearrangement joins TRBV10-3 to TRBJ2-5; TRBD2 might be the D (7 bases). Germline CDR1 and CDR2: ENHRY and SYGVKD. The V gene lost 4 bases and the J gene lost 5 bases, with 11 bases spanning the gap. The CDR3 runs to 13 residues. The CDR3 DNA follows: TGTGCCATCAGTGTCGAGGGGGGGGAGACCCAGTACTTC. It yields the protein CAISVEGGETQYF.

CDR3 DNA sequence: TGCGCCAGCAGCTGGCTAGGACAGGGGTACAACACTGAAGCTTTCTTT. This translates into CASSWLGQGYNTEAFF. This rearrangement joins TRBV5-1 to TRBJ1-1, with TRBD1 identical over 9 bases. The V segment lost 3 bases and the J segment 2 bases; nucleotides outside the gene matches: 8. The CDR3 has 16 amino acids. CDR1 and CDR2 (germline): SGHRS, YFSETQ.

The gene calls are TRBV5-4 and TRBJ1-4, with TRBD1 matching 10 bases. Germline CDR1 and CDR2: SGHNT and YYREEE (reference sequence). CDR3 length: 15 amino acids. The J segment lost 6 bases and the V segment lost 2 bases, leaving 4 bases of the junction unmatched. CDR3 region: CASSFLGQGYEKLFF. CDR3 nucleotide sequence: TGTGCCAGCAGCTTCTTGGGACAGGGGTATGAAAAACTGTTTTTT. Filled out from reference TRBV5-4 and TRBJ1-4, the complete variable domain reads ETGVTQSPTHLIKTRGQQVTLRCSSQSGHNTVSWYQQALGQGPQFIFQYYREEENGRGNFPPRFSGLQFPNYSSELNVNALELDDSALYLCASSFLGQGYEKLFFGSGTQLSVL.

The rearrangement uses TRBV18 and TRBJ2-7; TRBD2 might be the D (5 bases). V was trimmed by 0 bases and J by 6 bases, leaving 15 bases between them. The CDR3 has 15 amino acids. From germline, CDR1 is KGHSH and CDR2 LQKENI. The CDR3 sequence is CASSPPWSEVAEQYF. DNA of the CDR3: TGTGCCAGCTCACCACCGTGGTCGGAGGTTGCCGAGCAGTACTTC.

This chain's CDR3 is CASSLEQGQGYTF. Written as DNA, the CDR3 is TGTGCCAGCAGCTTGGAACAGGGGCAAGGCTACACCTTC. V gene TRBV5-6 combines with J gene TRBJ1-2, with 7 bases fitting TRBD1. CDR3 length: 13 residues. V lost 0 bases, J lost 8 bases, and 4 bases stayed unmatched. The germline V gene has CDR1 SGHDT and CDR2 YYEEEE.